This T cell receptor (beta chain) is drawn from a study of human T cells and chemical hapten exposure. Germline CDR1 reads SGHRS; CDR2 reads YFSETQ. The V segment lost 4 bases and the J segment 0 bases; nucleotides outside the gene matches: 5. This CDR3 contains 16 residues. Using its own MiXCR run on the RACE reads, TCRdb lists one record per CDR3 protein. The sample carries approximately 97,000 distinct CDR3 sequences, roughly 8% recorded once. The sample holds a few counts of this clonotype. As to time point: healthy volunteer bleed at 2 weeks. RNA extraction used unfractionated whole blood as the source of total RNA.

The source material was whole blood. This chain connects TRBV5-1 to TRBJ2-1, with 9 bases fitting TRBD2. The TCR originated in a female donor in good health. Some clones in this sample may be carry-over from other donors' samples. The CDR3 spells CASSHSTSGSYNEQFF. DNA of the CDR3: TGCGCCAGCAGCCATTCGACTAGCGGCTCCTACAATGAGCAGTTCTTC.